This T cell receptor (beta chain) was sequenced for a study of technical replicates of blood from four donors. The CDR3 contains 14 residues. Trimming removed 3 bases from V and 2 bases from J; junction bases left unmatched: 4. The germline CDR1 and CDR2 sequences are MGHDK and SYGVNS. The data were produced by immunoSEQ multiplex PCR, yet TCRdb's version contains in-frame clones alone and is incomplete. This table holds 60,000 to 90,000 clones, approximately 93% found once. The rearrangement joins TRBV25-1 to TRBJ2-7; 7 bases agree with TRBD2. The sequence came from a human donor in good health. Sequencing used T cells isolated from PBMCs. Here the CDR3 DNA reads TGTGCCAGCAGTGATAGCGGGCCCGCCTACGAGCAGTACTTC. This encodes CASSDSGPAYEQYF.